These 12 T cell receptor beta chains were sequenced from one sample in a study of blood T cell repertoires in COVID-19. The method was immunoSEQ multiplex PCR; TCRdb's version includes in-frame clones alone and lacks a portion of them. This table holds around 250,000 clones, 80% to 90% found once. The sample consisted of peripheral blood. These receptor sequences come from a woman in her 70s with COVID-19, enrolled during active disease.

V usage is TRBV7-9 and J usage is TRBJ1-2; TRBD1 matches 8 bases. Germline CDR1 is SEHNR and CDR2 is FQNEAQ (reference sequence). The CDR3 spans 15 residues. The V and J ends lost 5 bases and 4 bases, in that order; junction bases with no gene match: 9. The CDR3 DNA follows: TGTGCCAGCAGCCGACTCACAGGGGGTGTCTATGGCTACACCTTC. It specifies CASSRLTGGVYGYTF. Complete variable domain (other parts from reference TRBV7-9 and TRBJ1-2): DTGVSQNPRHKITKRGQNVTFRCDPISEHNRLYWYRQTLGQGPEFLTYFQNEAQLEKSRLLSDRFSAERPKGSFSTLEIQRTEQGDSAMYLCASSRLTGGVYGYTFGSGTRLTVV.

The chain recombines TRBV9 with TRBJ1-2; 7 bases match TRBD1. Germline lookup yields CDR1 SGDLS and CDR2 YYNGEE. The CDR3 covers 14 residues. V was pared by 4 bases and J by 2 bases, with 5 bases of the junction left unmatched. The CDR3 loop reads CASSIGQDNYGYTF. The CDR3 DNA reads TGTGCCAGCAGCATCGGACAGGACAACTATGGCTACACCTTC.

The V gene is TRBV6-2 or TRBV6-3, the J gene TRBJ2-7; D ambiguous. The CDR3 consists of 13 residues. Germline CDR1 reads MNHEY; CDR2 reads SVGEGT. Trimming removed 2 bases at V and 8 bases at J, with 13 bases between. DNA for the CDR3: TGTGCCAGCAGTTACGGGCGCGACAAACAGCAGTACTTC. It translates to CASSYGRDKQQYF.

This chain connects TRBV3-1 (or the pseudogene TRBV3-2) to TRBJ1-1; 7 bases match TRBD1. Trimming at V came to 4 bases and at J to 0 bases, leaving 8 bases not matched to a gene. In germline, CDR1 is LGHDT, CDR2 YNNKEL (reference sequence). The CDR3 sequence is 16 residues long. The DNA for the CDR3 is TGTGCCAGCAGCCGAGGTACGGGACAGATGAACACTGAAGCTTTCTTT. Translated: CASSRGTGQMNTEAFF.

This chain uses TRBV6-6 with TRBJ1-5; D is possibly TRBD1 (6 bases). The CDR3 has 14 amino acids. Germline CDR1 reads MNHNY; CDR2 reads SVGAGI (reference sequence). V lost 4 bases to trimming and J lost 7 bases, with 14 bases between them. For the CDR3, the DNA is TGTGCCAGCAGTTTACAGGGTGGAAGCCAGCCCCAGCATTTT. This sequence encodes CASSLQGGSQPQHF.

The chain carries TRBV11-3 and TRBJ2-1, with TRBD2 identical over 9 bases. After removal of 3 bases from V and 8 bases from J, the junction contained 5 bases not matched to a gene. From germline, CDR1 is SGHNT and CDR2 YENEEA. The CDR3 extends over 14 amino acids. DNA of the CDR3: TGTGCCAGCAGCTTGGTAGCGGGAGTTTATGAGCAGTTCTTC. It encodes CASSLVAGVYEQFF.

With regard to this clone: Distinct nucleotide sequences in the sample also encode this CDR3. This chain connects TRBV3-1 (or the pseudogene TRBV3-2) to TRBJ2-3; D call uncertain. CDR3 length: 12 residues. The V gene's germline CDR1 is LGHDT and CDR2 YNNKEL (reference sequence). V lost 4 bases, J lost 0 bases, and 2 bases lay in between. CDR3: CASSLSTDTQYF. CDR3 DNA sequence: TGTGCCAGCAGCCTAAGCACAGATACGCAGTATTTT.

The J gene is TRBJ2-1, the V gene TRBV14, with 11 bases fitting TRBD2. V was pared by 4 bases and J by 3 bases, with 5 bases of the junction left unmatched. The CDR3 loop spans 16 amino acids. Germline CDR1 is SGHDN and CDR2 is FVKESK. The DNA for the CDR3 is TGTGCCAGCAGCCCATTTAGCGGGAGGGACTACAATGAGCAGTTCTTC. It yields the protein CASSPFSGRDYNEQFF.

The chain is built from TRBV9 and TRBJ2-3; 7 bases map to TRBD2. Per germline, CDR1 SGDLS and CDR2 YYNGEE. After removal of 4 bases from V and 6 bases from J, the junction contained 8 bases not matched to a gene. The CDR3 is 14 amino acids. The CDR3 DNA reads as TGTGCCAGCAGCTTCAGCGGGGCTGGGGATACGCAGTATTTT. It encodes CASSFSGAGDTQYF.

This chain uses TRBV7-2 with TRBJ2-7; D unresolved. V dropped 1 base and J dropped 2 bases, with 3 bases sitting between them. The CDR3 runs to 12 residues. Germline-derived CDR1 and CDR2 are SGHTA and FQGNSA. For the CDR3, the DNA is TGTGCCAGCAGCTTAGGCGCCTACGAGCAGTACTTC. Translation gives CASSLGAYEQYF.

The V and J genes are TRBV10-3 and TRBJ1-3, with 7 bases that match TRBD1. Germline V gives CDR1 ENHRY, CDR2 SYGVKD. This CDR3 is 16 amino acids long. Trimming cost V 4 bases and J 0 bases; bases outside gene matches: 6. CDR3 residues: CAISVGDSFSGNTIYF. The CDR3 nucleotides read TGTGCCATCAGTGTTGGGGACAGCTTCTCTGGAAACACCATATATTTT.

V and J are TRBV7-9 and TRBJ1-6; 10 bases are a match to TRBD1. The CDR3 length is 14 residues. The V gene's germline CDR1 is SEHNR and CDR2 FQNEAQ (reference sequence). J lost 9 bases, V lost 5 bases, and 4 bases had no gene match. Here the CDR3 reads CASSQRQGASPLHF. The CDR3 DNA reads TGTGCCAGCAGCCAGAGACAGGGGGCTTCACCCCTCCACTTT.